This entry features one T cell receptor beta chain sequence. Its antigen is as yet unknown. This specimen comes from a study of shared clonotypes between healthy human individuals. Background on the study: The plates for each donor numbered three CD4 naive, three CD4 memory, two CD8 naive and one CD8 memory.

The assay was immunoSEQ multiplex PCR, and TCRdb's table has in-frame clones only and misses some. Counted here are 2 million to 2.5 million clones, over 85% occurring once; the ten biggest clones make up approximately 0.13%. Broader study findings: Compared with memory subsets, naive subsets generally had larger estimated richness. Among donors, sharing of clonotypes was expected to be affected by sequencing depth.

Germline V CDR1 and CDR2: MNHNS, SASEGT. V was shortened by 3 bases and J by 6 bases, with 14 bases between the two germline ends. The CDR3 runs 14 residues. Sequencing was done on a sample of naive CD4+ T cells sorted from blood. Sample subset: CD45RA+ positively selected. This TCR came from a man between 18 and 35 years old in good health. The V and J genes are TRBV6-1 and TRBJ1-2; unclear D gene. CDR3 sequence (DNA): TGTGCCAGCAGTGAGGGTTTACAGTGGGATGGCTACACCTTC. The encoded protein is CASSEGLQWDGYTF.